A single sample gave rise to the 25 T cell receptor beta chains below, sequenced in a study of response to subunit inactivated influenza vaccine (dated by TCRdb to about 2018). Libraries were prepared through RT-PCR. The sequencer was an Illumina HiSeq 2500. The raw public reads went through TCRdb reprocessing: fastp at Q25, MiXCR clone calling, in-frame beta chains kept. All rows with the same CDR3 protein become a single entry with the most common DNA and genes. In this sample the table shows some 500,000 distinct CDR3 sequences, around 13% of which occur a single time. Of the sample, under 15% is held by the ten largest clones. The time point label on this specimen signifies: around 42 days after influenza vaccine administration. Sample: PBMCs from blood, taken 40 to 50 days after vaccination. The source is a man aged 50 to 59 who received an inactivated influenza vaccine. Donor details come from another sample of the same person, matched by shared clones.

CDR3 in amino acids: CASSPRTGKYEQYF. CDR3 DNA sequence: TGTGCCAGCAGCCCCCGGACAGGGAAATACGAGCAGTACTTC. The rearrangement uses TRBV4-2 and TRBJ2-7; 8 positions match TRBD1. Germline trimming cut 4 bases from V and 4 bases from J; bases unmatched to any gene: 6. Germline CDR1 and CDR2: LGHNA and YNFKEQ. This CDR3 has 14 residues.

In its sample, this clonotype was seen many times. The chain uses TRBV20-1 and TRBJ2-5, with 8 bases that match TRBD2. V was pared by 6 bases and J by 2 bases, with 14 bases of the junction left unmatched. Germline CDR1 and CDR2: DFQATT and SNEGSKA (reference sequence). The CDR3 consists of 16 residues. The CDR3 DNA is TGCAGTGCCACCTCCCGGCTAGCGGGCATACAAGAGACCCAGTACTTC. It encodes CSATSRLAGIQETQYF.

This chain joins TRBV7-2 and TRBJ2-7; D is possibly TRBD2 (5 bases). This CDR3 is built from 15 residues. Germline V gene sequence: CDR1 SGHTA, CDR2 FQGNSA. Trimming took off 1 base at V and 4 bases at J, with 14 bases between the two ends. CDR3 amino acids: CASSLDISGIYEQYF. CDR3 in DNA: TGTGCCAGCAGCTTAGACATCTCGGGGATTTACGAGCAGTACTTC.

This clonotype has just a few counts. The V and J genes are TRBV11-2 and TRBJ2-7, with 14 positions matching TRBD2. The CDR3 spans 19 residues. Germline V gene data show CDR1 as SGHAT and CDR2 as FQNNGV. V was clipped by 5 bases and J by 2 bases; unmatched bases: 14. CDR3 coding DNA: TGTGCCAGCAGCCCCCAGGGGACTAGCGGGAGTAGGGTAACCTACGAGCAGTACTTC. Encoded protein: CASSPQGTSGSRVTYEQYF.

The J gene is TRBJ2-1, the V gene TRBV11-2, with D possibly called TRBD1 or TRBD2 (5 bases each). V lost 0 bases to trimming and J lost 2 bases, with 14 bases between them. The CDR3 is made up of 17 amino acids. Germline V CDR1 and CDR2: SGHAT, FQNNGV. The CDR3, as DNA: TGTGCCAGCAGCTTAGATTATGGGGGTAGGACCTACAATGAGCAGTTCTTC. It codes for CASSLDYGGRTYNEQFF. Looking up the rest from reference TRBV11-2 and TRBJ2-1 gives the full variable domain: EAGVAQSPRYKIIEKRQSVAFWCNPISGHATLYWYQQILGQGPKLLIQFQNNGVVDDSQLPKDRFSAERLKGVDSTLKIQPAKLEDSAVYLCASSLDYGGRTYNEQFFGPGTRLTVL.

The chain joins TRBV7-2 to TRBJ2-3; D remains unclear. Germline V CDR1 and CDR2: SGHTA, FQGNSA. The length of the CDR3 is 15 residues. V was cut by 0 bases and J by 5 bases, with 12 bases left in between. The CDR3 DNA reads TGTGCCAGCAGCTTAGCCCGGTCTTCAGGAGATACGCAGTATTTT. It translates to CASSLARSSGDTQYF.

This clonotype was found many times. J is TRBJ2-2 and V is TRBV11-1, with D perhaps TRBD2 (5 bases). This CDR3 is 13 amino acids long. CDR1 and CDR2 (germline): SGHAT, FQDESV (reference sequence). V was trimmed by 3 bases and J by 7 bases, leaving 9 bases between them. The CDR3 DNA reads TGTGCCAGCAGCTTCAATCGGGACGGGGAGCTGTTTTTT. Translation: CASSFNRDGELFF.

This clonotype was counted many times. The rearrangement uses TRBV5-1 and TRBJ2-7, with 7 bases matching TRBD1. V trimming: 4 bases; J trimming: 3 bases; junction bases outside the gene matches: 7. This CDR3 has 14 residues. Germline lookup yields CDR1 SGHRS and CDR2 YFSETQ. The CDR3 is CASSGRDSIYEQYF. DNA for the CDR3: TGCGCCAGCAGCGGCCGGGACAGTATCTACGAGCAGTACTTC. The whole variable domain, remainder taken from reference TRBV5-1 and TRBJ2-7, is KAGVTQTPRYLIKTRGQQVTLSCSPISGHRSVSWYQQTPGQGLQFLFEYFSETQRNKGNFPGRFSGRQFSNSRSEMNVSTLELGDSALYLCASSGRDSIYEQYFGPGTRLTVT.

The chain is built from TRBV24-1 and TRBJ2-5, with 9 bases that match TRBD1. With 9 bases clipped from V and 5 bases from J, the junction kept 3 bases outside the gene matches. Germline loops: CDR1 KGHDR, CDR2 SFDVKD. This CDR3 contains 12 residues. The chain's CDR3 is CATGTGTETQYF. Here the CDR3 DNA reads TGTGCCACCGGGACAGGGACGGAGACCCAGTACTTC.

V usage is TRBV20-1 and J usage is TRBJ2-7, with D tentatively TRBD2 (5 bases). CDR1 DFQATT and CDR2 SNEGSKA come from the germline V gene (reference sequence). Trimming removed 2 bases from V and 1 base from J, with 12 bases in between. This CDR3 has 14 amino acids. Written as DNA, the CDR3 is TGCAGTGCTAGAACGGGGATTGCGTCCTACGAGCAGTACTTC. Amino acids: CSARTGIASYEQYF.

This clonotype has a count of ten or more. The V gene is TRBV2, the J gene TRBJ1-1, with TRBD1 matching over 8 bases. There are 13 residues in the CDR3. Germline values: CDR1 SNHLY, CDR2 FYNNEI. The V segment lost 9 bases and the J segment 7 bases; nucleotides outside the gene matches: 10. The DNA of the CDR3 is TGTGCCAGTCCCGGGGCAGGGGGCAATGAAGCTTTCTTT. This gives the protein CASPGAGGNEAFF.

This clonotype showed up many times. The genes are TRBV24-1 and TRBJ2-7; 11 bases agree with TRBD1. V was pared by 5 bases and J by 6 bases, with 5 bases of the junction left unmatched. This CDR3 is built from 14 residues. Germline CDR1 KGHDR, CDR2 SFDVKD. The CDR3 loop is CATSAPGTGGEQYF. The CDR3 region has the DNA TGTGCCACCAGTGCCCCCGGGACAGGGGGCGAGCAGTACTTC.

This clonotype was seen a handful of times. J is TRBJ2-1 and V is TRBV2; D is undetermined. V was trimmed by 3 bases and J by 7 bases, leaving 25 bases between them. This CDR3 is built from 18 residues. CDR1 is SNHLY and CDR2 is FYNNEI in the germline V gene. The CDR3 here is CASSEVGTFISAANEQFF. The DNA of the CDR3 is TGTGCCAGCAGTGAGGTTGGAACGTTCATCTCCGCGGCGAATGAGCAGTTCTTC.

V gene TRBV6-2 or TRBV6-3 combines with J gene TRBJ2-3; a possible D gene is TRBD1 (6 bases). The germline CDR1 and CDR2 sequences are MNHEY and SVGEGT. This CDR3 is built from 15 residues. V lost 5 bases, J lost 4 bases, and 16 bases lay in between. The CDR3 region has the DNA TGTGCCAGCAGTCGAAACAGGGAGAGTGCAGATACGCAGTATTTT. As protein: CASSRNRESADTQYF.

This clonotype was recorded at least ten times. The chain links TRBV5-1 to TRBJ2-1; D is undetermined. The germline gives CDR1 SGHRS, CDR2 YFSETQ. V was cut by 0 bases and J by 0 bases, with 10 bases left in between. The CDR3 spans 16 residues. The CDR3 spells CASSLEWITSYNEQFF. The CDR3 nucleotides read TGCGCCAGCAGCTTGGAGTGGATAACCTCCTACAATGAGCAGTTCTTC.

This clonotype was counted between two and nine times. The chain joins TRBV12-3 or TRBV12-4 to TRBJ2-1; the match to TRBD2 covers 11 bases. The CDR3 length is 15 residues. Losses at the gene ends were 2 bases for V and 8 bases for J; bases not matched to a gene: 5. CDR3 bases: TGTGCCAGCAGTTTAACTAGCGGGGGTGGGGATGAGCAGTTCTTC. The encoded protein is CASSLTSGGGDEQFF.

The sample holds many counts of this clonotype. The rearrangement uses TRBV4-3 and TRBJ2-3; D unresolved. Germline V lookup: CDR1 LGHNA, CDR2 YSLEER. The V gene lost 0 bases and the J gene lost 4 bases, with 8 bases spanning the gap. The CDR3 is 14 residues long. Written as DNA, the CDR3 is TGCGCCAGCAGCCAAGAGATTAGCTCAGATACGCAGTATTTT. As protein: CASSQEISSDTQYF.

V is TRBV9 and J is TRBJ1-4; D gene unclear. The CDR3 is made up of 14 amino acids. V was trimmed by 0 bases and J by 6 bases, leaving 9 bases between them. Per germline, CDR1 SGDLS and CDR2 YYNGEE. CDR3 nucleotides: TGTGCCAGCAGCGTAGATAATACTGATGAAAAACTGTTTTTT. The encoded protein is CASSVDNTDEKLFF.

In DNA form, the CDR3 reads TGTGCCAGCAGTTTTGGTGTTTCTAGCCCCACAGATACGCAGTATTTT. It is translated as CASSFGVSSPTDTQYF. The V call is TRBV28, the J call TRBJ2-3; a weak D match, TRBD2 (5 bases). The CDR3 covers 16 residues. Trimming took off 3 bases at V and 2 bases at J, with 15 bases between the two ends. Germline CDR1 and CDR2: MDHEN and SYDVKM.

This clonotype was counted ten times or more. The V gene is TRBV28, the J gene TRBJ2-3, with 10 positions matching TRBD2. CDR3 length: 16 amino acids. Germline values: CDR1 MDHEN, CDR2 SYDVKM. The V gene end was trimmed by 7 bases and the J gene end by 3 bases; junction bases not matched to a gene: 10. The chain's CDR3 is CASKNLAGGGTDTQYF. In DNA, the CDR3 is TGTGCCAGCAAAAATTTAGCGGGAGGTGGGACAGATACGCAGTATTTT.

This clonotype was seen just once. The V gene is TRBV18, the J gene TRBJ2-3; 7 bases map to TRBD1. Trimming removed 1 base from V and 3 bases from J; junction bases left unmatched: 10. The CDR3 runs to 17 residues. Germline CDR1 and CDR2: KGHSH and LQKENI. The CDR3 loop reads CASSPRGQPTGTDTQYF. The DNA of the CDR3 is TGTGCCAGCTCACCACGGGGACAGCCAACGGGGACAGATACGCAGTATTTT. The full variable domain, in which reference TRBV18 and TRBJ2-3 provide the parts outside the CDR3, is NAGVMQNPRHLVRRRGQEARLRCSPMKGHSHVYWYRQLPEEGLKFMVYLQKENIIDESGMPKERFSAEFPKEGPSILRIQQVVRGDSAAYFCASSPRGQPTGTDTQYFGPGTRLTVL.

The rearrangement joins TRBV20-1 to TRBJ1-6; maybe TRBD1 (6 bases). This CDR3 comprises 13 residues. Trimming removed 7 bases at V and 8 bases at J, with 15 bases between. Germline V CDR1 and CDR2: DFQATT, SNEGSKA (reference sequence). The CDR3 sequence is CSGRTGAYSPLHF. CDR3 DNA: TGCAGTGGCAGGACGGGGGCCTATTCACCCCTCCACTTT.

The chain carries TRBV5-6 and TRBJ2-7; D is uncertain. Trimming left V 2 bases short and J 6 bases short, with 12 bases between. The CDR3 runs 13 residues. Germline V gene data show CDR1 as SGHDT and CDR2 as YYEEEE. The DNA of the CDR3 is TGTGCCAGCAGCTTTGACCGGTGGGGCGAGCAGTACTTC. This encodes CASSFDRWGEQYF.

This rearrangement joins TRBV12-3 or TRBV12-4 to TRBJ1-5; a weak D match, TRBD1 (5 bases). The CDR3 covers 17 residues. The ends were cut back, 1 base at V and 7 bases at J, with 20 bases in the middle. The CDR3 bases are TGTGCCAGCAGTTTAGGGACACTCCGGGGCGTTGGGCAGCCCCAGCATTTT. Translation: CASSLGTLRGVGQPQHF.

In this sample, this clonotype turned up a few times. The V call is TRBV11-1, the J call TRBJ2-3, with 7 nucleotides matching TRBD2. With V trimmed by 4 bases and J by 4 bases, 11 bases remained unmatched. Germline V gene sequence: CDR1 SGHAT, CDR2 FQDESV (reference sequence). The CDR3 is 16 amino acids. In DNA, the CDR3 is TGTGCCAGCAGCTCATCAGGGTCTAGCGGAGCAGATACGCAGTATTTT. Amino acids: CASSSSGSSGADTQYF.